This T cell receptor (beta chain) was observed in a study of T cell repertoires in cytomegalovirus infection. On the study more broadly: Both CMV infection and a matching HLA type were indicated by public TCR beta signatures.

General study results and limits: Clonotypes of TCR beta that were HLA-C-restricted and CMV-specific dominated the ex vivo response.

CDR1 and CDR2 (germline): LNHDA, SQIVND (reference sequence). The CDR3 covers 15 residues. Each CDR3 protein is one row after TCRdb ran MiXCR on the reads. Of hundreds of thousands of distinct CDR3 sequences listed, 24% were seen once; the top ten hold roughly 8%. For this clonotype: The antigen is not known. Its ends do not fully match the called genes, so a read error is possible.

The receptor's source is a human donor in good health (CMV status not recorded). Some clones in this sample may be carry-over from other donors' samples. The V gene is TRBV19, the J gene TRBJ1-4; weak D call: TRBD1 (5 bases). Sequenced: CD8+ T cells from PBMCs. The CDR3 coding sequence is TGTGTCAGTAGTACAGGACACGCAACTAATGAAAAACTGTTTTTT. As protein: CVSSTGHATNEKLFF.